This TCR beta chain was identified during a study of blood T cell repertoires in COVID-19. The wider study: Collection of acute and convalescent COVID-19 samples took place in the United States, Italy and Spain.

Libraries were prepared by immunoSEQ multiplex PCR; TCRdb keeps only in-frame clonotypes and omits some of them. The repertoire holds approximately 150,000 clones, with around 83% as singletons. The receptor was derived from a man between 50 and 59 years old who had recovered from COVID-19. Sample: PBMCs or T cells enriched from blood (not recorded which).

The CDR3 sequence is CASSLRGGIQNSPLHF. CDR3 nucleotide sequence: TGTGCCAGCAGTCTACGGGGGGGGATTCAAAATTCACCCCTCCACTTT. This chain connects TRBV9 to TRBJ1-6, with D perhaps matching TRBD1 (5 bases). The CDR3 is 16 residues long. In germline, CDR1 is SGDLS, CDR2 YYNGEE. V was shortened by 5 bases and J by 7 bases, with 19 bases between the two germline ends.